Sequencing of this T cell receptor (beta chain) was carried out in a study of shared T cell receptors in the human thymus. The CDR3 spans 18 residues. V was pared by 4 bases and J by 0 bases, with 19 bases between. The germline gives CDR1 SQVTM, CDR2 ANQGSEA. Clones were read by immunoSEQ multiplex PCR, and TCRdb kept only the in-frame ones, dropping some. This table has over 65,000 clones, about 96% appearing once. Specimen: thymocytes. The TCR sequence derives from a human donor. The V and J genes are TRBV29-1 and TRBJ1-6; D might be TRBD1 (6 bases). The CDR3 sequence is CSVGGRGGQPSYNSPLHF. In DNA, the CDR3 is TGCAGCGTTGGGGGCCGGGGGGGGCAACCCTCCTATAATTCACCCCTCCACTTT.